Shown below are 13 T cell receptor beta chains from a single sample sequenced in a study of cytomegalovirus exposure and HLA in healthy donors. Use of 60 Vbeta and 13 Jbeta primers characterized the PCR. The assay was immunoSEQ multiplex PCR, and TCRdb's table has in-frame clones only and misses some. The repertoire holds around 110,000 clones, with roughly 85% as singletons. The source material was PBMCs. These TCRs come from a man aged 30 to 39 in good health and CMV-seropositive.

The V gene is TRBV12-2, the J gene TRBJ1-2; the D call TRBD1 from the table was never checked on the DNA. TRBV12-2 has pseudogene status. This CDR3 contains 16 residues. The CDR3 loop is CASRLAPPGETGGYTF. CDR3 nucleotide sequence: TGTGCAAGTCGCTTAGCCCCCCCAGGGGAGACTGGTGGCTACACCTTC.

The CDR3 protein is CASSWGDSYNEQFF. Written as DNA, the CDR3 is TGCGCCAGCAGCTGGGGGGACTCCTACAATGAGCAGTTCTTC. This rearrangement joins TRBV5-1 to TRBJ2-1; perhaps TRBD2 as D (6 bases). V dropped 3 bases and J dropped 0 bases, with 7 bases sitting between them. This CDR3 contains 14 residues. Germline V gives CDR1 SGHRS, CDR2 YFSETQ.

V gene TRBV28 combines with J gene TRBJ2-5, with a possible D match to TRBD2 (5 bases). Germline CDR1 MDHEN, CDR2 SYDVKM. The CDR3 is made up of 15 amino acids. With 5 bases removed from V and 3 bases from J, the gap between germline ends came to 16 bases. The CDR3 spells CASSLFLGMEETQYF. For the CDR3, the DNA is TGTGCCAGCAGTCTCTTCCTCGGGATGGAAGAGACCCAGTACTTC.

The rearrangement uses TRBV5-5 and TRBJ1-1, with D possibly matching TRBD1 (6 bases). The ends were cut back, 0 bases at V and 8 bases at J, with 8 bases in the middle. Per the germline V gene, CDR1 is SGHKS and CDR2 is YYEKEE (reference sequence). The CDR3 has 12 amino acids. The CDR3 nucleotides read TGTGCCAGCAGCTTGGTGGGGACAGAAGCTTTCTTT. This translates into CASSLVGTEAFF.

The rearrangement links TRBV4-2 to TRBJ1-6; 7 nucleotides align to TRBD1. V was clipped by 4 bases and J by 7 bases; unmatched bases: 7. Germline assignment: CDR1 LGHNA and CDR2 YNFKEQ. CDR3 length: 15 amino acids. The CDR3 coding sequence is TGTGCCAGCAGCCCAGTAGGGACAGAGAATTCACCCCTCCACTTT. Residues: CASSPVGTENSPLHF.

The chain carries TRBV2 and TRBJ2-1; 10 bases are shared with TRBD1. The junction had 1 base not matched to a gene; V was cut back by 1 base and J by 7 bases. CDR1 and CDR2 (germline): SNHLY, FYNNEI. This CDR3 is built from 14 residues. The CDR3 protein is CASSEEGQGNEQFF. The CDR3 DNA is TGTGCCAGCAGTGAAGAGGGACAGGGGAATGAGCAGTTCTTC.

The chain joins TRBV7-9 to TRBJ1-4; tentative D call: TRBD1 (6 bases). Between the trimmed V and J ends, which lost 4 bases and 7 bases, there was a span of 19 bases. CDR3 length: 16 amino acids. CDR1 and CDR2 from the germline V gene are SEHNR and FQNEAQ (reference sequence). CDR3 DNA: TGTGCCAGCAGCTCACGGACAGTCCAATTCGGTGAAAAACTGTTTTTT. It codes for CASSSRTVQFGEKLFF.

This chain joins TRBV6-1 and TRBJ2-2; 10 positions agree with TRBD2. The germline CDR1 and CDR2 sequences are MNHNS and SASEGT. Trimming at V came to 5 bases and at J to 2 bases, leaving 2 bases not matched to a gene. The CDR3 length is 15 residues. The CDR3 coding sequence is TGTGCCAGCAGTCTAGCGGGGGCCAACACCGGGGAGCTGTTTTTT. Amino acid sequence: CASSLAGANTGELFF.

With regard to this clone: Distinct nucleotide sequences in the sample also encode this CDR3. The chain joins TRBV5-4 to TRBJ2-1, with TRBD1 matching over 9 bases. The CDR3 length is 14 residues. Trimming cost V 2 bases and J 4 bases; bases outside gene matches: 1. Germline lookup yields CDR1 SGHNT and CDR2 YYREEE (reference sequence). DNA for the CDR3: TGTGCCAGCAGCTTAGGACAGGGGTACAATGAGCAGTTCTTC. Translation gives CASSLGQGYNEQFF.

The chain couples TRBV10-2 to TRBJ2-2; TRBD2 agrees at 12 bases. V was clipped by 6 bases and J by 4 bases; unmatched bases: 9. This CDR3 is 17 amino acids long. In germline, CDR1 is WSHSY, CDR2 SAAADI. The CDR3 loop reads CASSLELAGGPTGELFF. The CDR3 bases are TGCGCCAGCAGCCTCGAACTAGCGGGGGGCCCCACCGGGGAGCTGTTTTTT.

This chain connects TRBV7-2 to TRBJ2-7; TRBD2 matches 11 bases. J lost 3 bases, V lost 6 bases, and 7 bases had no gene match. Germline loops: CDR1 SGHTA, CDR2 FQGNSA. The CDR3 consists of 15 residues. The CDR3 nucleotides read TGTGCCAGCAGTCCTCTAGCGGGGGGAAACTACGAGCAGTACTTC. It encodes CASSPLAGGNYEQYF. The full variable domain, in which reference TRBV7-2 and TRBJ2-7 provide the parts outside the CDR3, is GAGVSQSPSNKVTEKGKDVELRCDPISGHTALYWYRQSLGQGLEFLIYFQGNSAPDKSGLPSDRFSAERTGGSVSTLTIQRTQQEDSAVYLCASSPLAGGNYEQYFGPGTRLTVT.

V is TRBV12-5 and J is TRBJ2-1, with 8 bases matching TRBD1. The CDR3 has 15 amino acids. Trimming took 6 bases from V and 0 from J; bases not matched to a gene: 4. Germline V gene sequence: CDR1 LGHNT, CDR2 FRNRAP. The DNA of the CDR3 is TGTGCTAGTGGACGTGGACAGGGCTCCTACAATGAGCAGTTCTTC. This codes for CASGRGQGSYNEQFF.

This chain uses TRBV28 with TRBJ2-1; 9 bases are a match to TRBD1. Germline values: CDR1 MDHEN, CDR2 SYDVKM. This CDR3 spans 15 amino acids. Trimming took 5 bases from V and 5 from J; bases not matched to a gene: 7. This CDR3 reads CASSPGTGTHNEQFF. The CDR3, as DNA: TGTGCCAGCAGTCCCGGGACAGGGACCCACAATGAGCAGTTCTTC.